This T cell receptor (beta chain) was identified in a study of T cell repertoires in cytomegalovirus infection (dated by TCRdb to between 2017 and 2020). Background on the whole study: Because public TCR beta signatures pointed to carriage of CMV infection together with the matching HLA type, the HLA type of each donor mattered for the analysis.

Sequencing relied on an Illumina HiSeq 1500. The public sequencing data were trimmed at Q25 with fastp and processed into clonotypes with MiXCR by TCRdb, which kept only in-frame beta chains. Rows with one shared CDR3 protein collapse into an entry with the most common genes and DNA. This sample lists about 150,000 distinct CDR3 sequences; around 22% were detected once. The top ten constitute about a tenth of the sample. This clonotype was found a few times. What this receptor recognizes is not known. Per-nucleotide qualities are absent, and no much larger clonotype sits a single base away. Between the V and J ends, shortened by 5 bases and 6 bases respectively, the junction contains 17 bases. For CDR1 and CDR2, the germline V gene lists SGHAT and FQNNGV. The CDR3, from cysteine to phenylalanine, totals 15 residues. The entry retains the CDR3 DNA only, 45 bases that are in frame from base 1. What the study reported, not specific to this receptor: The ex vivo response was dominated by HLA-C-restricted CMV-specific TCR beta clonotypes, which also provided the single most frequent clonotype in two of eight donors. Carriers of CMV infection plus the relevant HLA type were discriminated by the cumulative frequency of public TCR beta family members in the study cohort and in an independent 352-donor cohort.

The chain is made from TRBV11-2 and TRBJ2-1, with the D gene too uncertain to name. What was sequenced was PBMCs. The clonotype comes from a human donor in good health (CMV status not recorded). Some clones in this sample may be carry-over from other donors' samples. The CDR3 amino acid sequence is: CASSPFRLGSNEQFF. The DNA sequence is TGTGCCAGCAGCCCCTTTCGCCTCGGAAGCAATGAGCAGTTCTTC. Reference TRBV11-2 and TRBJ2-1 genes cover what lies past the CDR3, so the full variable domain is EAGVAQSPRYKIIEKRQSVAFWCNPISGHATLYWYQQILGQGPKLLIQFQNNGVVDDSQLPKDRFSAERLKGVDSTLKIQPAKLEDSAVYLCASSPFRLGSNEQFFGPGTRLTVL.